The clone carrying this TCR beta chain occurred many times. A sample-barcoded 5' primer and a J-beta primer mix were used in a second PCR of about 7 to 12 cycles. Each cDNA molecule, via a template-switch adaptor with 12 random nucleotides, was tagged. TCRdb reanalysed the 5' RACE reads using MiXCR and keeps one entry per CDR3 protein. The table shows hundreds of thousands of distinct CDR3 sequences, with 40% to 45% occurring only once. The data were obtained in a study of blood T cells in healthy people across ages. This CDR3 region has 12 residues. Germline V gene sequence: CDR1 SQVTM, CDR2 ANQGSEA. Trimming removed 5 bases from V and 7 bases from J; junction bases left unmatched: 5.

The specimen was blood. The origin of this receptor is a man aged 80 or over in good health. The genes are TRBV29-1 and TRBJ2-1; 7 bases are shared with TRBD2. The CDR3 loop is CSVLSGVNEQFF. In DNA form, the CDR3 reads TGCAGCGTTCTGAGCGGGGTGAATGAGCAGTTCTTC.